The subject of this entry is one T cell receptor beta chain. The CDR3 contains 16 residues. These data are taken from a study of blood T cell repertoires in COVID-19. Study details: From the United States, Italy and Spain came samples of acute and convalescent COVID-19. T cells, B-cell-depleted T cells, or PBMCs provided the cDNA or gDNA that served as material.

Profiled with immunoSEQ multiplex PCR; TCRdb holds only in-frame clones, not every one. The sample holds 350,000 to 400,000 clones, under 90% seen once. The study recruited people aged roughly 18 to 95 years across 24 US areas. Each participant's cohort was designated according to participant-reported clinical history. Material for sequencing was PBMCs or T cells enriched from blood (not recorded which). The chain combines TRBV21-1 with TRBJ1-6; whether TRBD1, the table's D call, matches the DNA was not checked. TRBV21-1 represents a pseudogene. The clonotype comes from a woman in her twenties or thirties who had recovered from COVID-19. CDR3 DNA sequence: TGTGCCAGCAGCAAAGTACAGGGTCAGGTCGTGTCACCCCTCCACTTT. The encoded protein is CASSKVQGQVVSPLHF.